The 21 T cell receptor beta chains listed next were all sequenced from one sample in a study of blood T cell repertoires in COVID-19. Clones were read by immunoSEQ multiplex PCR, and TCRdb kept only the in-frame ones, dropping some. The sample shows approximately 300,000 clones, 85% to 95% of them seen only once. Sequencing was done on a sample of PBMCs or T cells enriched from blood (not recorded which). These receptors all stem from a woman between 25 and 40 years old who had been exposed to COVID-19.

The chain carries TRBV6-2 or TRBV6-3 and TRBJ1-5; D gene ambiguous. Trimming stripped 0 bases from V and 9 bases from J, with 12 bases between. Germline V gene data show CDR1 as MNHEY and CDR2 as SVGEGT. CDR3 size: 14 residues. The CDR3, as DNA: TGTGCCAGCAGTTACTCACAATCGGAGAGGCCCCAGCATTTT. As protein: CASSYSQSERPQHF.

The V call is TRBV7-2, the J call TRBJ1-2; 8 bases align to TRBD1. The CDR3 contains 18 residues. The germline V gene encodes CDR1 SGHTA and CDR2 FQGNSA. V lost 1 base, J lost 6 bases, and 16 bases stayed unmatched. DNA of the CDR3: TGTGCCAGCAGCTTAGATCGTGGGGCAGGGGGCGCGATTGATGGCTACACCTTC. Translation: CASSLDRGAGGAIDGYTF.

The genes are TRBV7-8 and TRBJ1-6; D remains ambiguous. Trimming removed 1 base at V and 7 bases at J, with 8 bases between. This CDR3 has 14 residues. The V gene's germline CDR1 is SGHVS and CDR2 FQNEAQ. CDR3 sequence reads: CASSLERVNSPLHF. In DNA, the CDR3 is TGTGCCAGCAGCTTAGAGAGGGTAAATTCACCCCTCCACTTT. The whole variable domain, remainder taken from reference TRBV7-8 and TRBJ1-6, is GAGVSQSPRYKVAKRGQDVALRCDPISGHVSLFWYQQALGQGPEFLTYFQNEAQLDKSGLPSDRFFAERPEGSVSTLKIQRTQQEDSAVYLCASSLERVNSPLHFGNGTRLTVT.

J is TRBJ1-1 and V is TRBV4-1; tentative D call: TRBD1 (5 bases). Trimming took off 4 bases at V and 2 bases at J, with 11 bases between the two ends. CDR1 MGHRA and CDR2 YSYEKL come from the germline V gene. This CDR3 has 14 amino acids. CDR3 bases: TGCGCCAGCAGCCCCAGGGCCCCTAACACTGAAGCTTTCTTT. It codes for CASSPRAPNTEAFF.

The CDR3 bases are TGCAGTGCTATAGGGGAAAACACCATATATTTT. It yields the protein CSAIGENTIYF. The chain recombines TRBV20-1 with TRBJ1-3; perhaps TRBD1 as D (5 bases). Deletions cut 4 bases from V and 6 bases from J, with 7 bases between. This CDR3 is built from 11 residues. The V gene's germline CDR1 is DFQATT and CDR2 SNEGSKA (reference sequence).

The chain is built from TRBV10-3 and TRBJ2-1, with D tentatively TRBD1 (6 bases). CDR1 is ENHRY, CDR2 SYGVKD, per germline. Trimming removed 5 bases at V and 8 bases at J, with 16 bases between. The CDR3 has 14 residues. The CDR3 protein is CAISQRDMGDEQFF. The CDR3 DNA reads as TGTGCCATCAGTCAACGGGACATGGGTGATGAGCAGTTCTTC.

V usage is TRBV6-5 and J usage is TRBJ2-3; tentative D call: TRBD1 (5 bases). The germline V gene encodes CDR1 MNHEY and CDR2 SVGAGI. The ends were cut back, 2 bases at V and 2 bases at J, with 8 bases in the middle. The CDR3 length is 14 residues. CDR3 region: CASSYGAATDTQYF. For the CDR3, the DNA is TGTGCCAGCAGTTACGGGGCGGCCACAGATACGCAGTATTTT.

The chain employs TRBV2 and TRBJ1-2; D perhaps matches TRBD1 (5 bases). CDR1 is SNHLY, CDR2 FYNNEI, per germline. Between the trimmed V and J ends, which lost 4 bases and 7 bases, there was a span of 13 bases. The CDR3 runs to 13 residues. The CDR3 is CASSGGVGSGYTF. The CDR3 DNA is TGTGCCAGCAGTGGGGGGGTAGGCTCTGGCTACACCTTC.

The J gene is TRBJ2-5, the V gene TRBV3-1 (or the pseudogene TRBV3-2), with 8 bases that match TRBD2. V lost 7 bases and J lost 1; bases outside the gene matches: 8. The CDR3 totals 15 residues. Germline-derived CDR1 and CDR2 are LGHDT and YNNKEL (reference sequence). Here the CDR3 reads CASIIAGRSQETQYF. The CDR3 nucleotides read TGTGCCAGCATTATAGCGGGGCGGAGCCAAGAGACCCAGTACTTC.

The rearrangement links TRBV9 to TRBJ2-5; maybe TRBD1 (6 bases). Germline lookup yields CDR1 SGDLS and CDR2 YYNGEE. V lost 3 bases and J 2 bases, leaving 14 bases between the germline ends. The CDR3 loop spans 15 amino acids. This CDR3 is CASSADRGTQETQYF. The CDR3 nucleotides read TGTGCCAGCAGCGCGGACAGAGGTACTCAAGAGACCCAGTACTTC.

This clone was picked up one time. The gene calls are TRBV9 and TRBJ2-5; 8 nucleotides match TRBD1. Germline CDR1 and CDR2: SGDLS and YYNGEE. The CDR3 is made up of 16 amino acids. The V gene end was trimmed by 5 bases and the J gene end by 5 bases; junction bases not matched to a gene: 14. The CDR3 DNA reads as TGTGCCAGCAGTGCTCTGACAGGGGAGAGTCGGGAGACCCAGTACTTC. This codes for CASSALTGESRETQYF.

The chain combines TRBV30 with TRBJ1-1; D uncertain. The CDR3 is 14 residues long. Germline V CDR1 and CDR2: GTSNPN, SVGIG (reference sequence). V dropped 0 bases and J dropped 1 base, with 9 bases sitting between them. CDR3 sequence: CAWSVRGKNTEAFF. CDR3 bases: TGTGCCTGGAGTGTACGAGGGAAGAACACTGAAGCTTTCTTT.

This chain joins TRBV5-4 and TRBJ2-7; 9 bases line up with TRBD2. V trimming: 3 bases; J trimming: 0 bases; junction bases outside the gene matches: 4. CDR1 is SGHNT, CDR2 YYREEE, per germline (reference sequence). The CDR3 covers 15 residues. The CDR3 loop reads CASSSGTSYSYEQYF. CDR3 nucleotide sequence: TGTGCCAGCAGCTCCGGGACTAGCTACTCCTACGAGCAGTACTTC.

This sequence joins TRBV6-2 or TRBV6-3 and TRBJ1-1; 7 bases map to TRBD1. V was clipped by 6 bases and J by 6 bases; unmatched bases: 19. The CDR3 extends over 17 amino acids. From germline, CDR1 is MNHEY and CDR2 SVGEGT. In DNA form, the CDR3 reads TGTGCCAGCAGCTCCCCCTACTTCCTGACAGGGCGGGCTGAAGCTTTCTTT. Translated: CASSSPYFLTGRAEAFF.

V is TRBV5-4 and J is TRBJ2-5; 11 nucleotides align to TRBD2. Germline CDR1 is SGHNT and CDR2 is YYREEE (reference sequence). Trimming removed 2 bases from V and 2 bases from J; junction bases left unmatched: 2. This CDR3 comprises 15 residues. Here the CDR3 reads CASSFPSGGQETQYF. Written as DNA, the CDR3 is TGTGCCAGCAGCTTCCCTAGCGGGGGGCAAGAGACCCAGTACTTC.

The chain is built from TRBV4-2 and TRBJ2-1; possible D gene TRBD2, 5 bases. This CDR3 has 13 amino acids. V dropped 4 bases and J dropped 1 base, with 5 bases sitting between them. Germline CDR1 and CDR2: LGHNA and YNFKEQ. This CDR3 reads CASSRGSYNEQFF. The CDR3 coding sequence is TGTGCCAGCAGCCGAGGGTCCTACAATGAGCAGTTCTTC.

This clone was observed a single time. This rearrangement joins TRBV5-1 to TRBJ1-1, with 7 bases lining up with TRBD1. Germline V gives CDR1 SGHRS, CDR2 YFSETQ. The CDR3 length is 11 residues. Germline trimming cut 6 bases from V and 8 bases from J; bases unmatched to any gene: 4. CDR3 in amino acids: CASTRTGEAFF. CDR3 DNA sequence: TGCGCCAGCACCCGGACAGGCGAAGCTTTCTTT.

The J gene is TRBJ2-1, the V gene TRBV4-2; TRBD2 aligns across 9 bases. Unmatched junction bases numbered 9, after V lost 5 bases and J lost 1 base. The CDR3 runs to 17 residues. Germline V gene data show CDR1 as LGHNA and CDR2 as YNFKEQ. DNA of the CDR3: TGTGCCAGCAGCAGGGGCGGGGGGGCCAGGTCCTACAATGAGCAGTTCTTC. Its translation: CASSRGGGARSYNEQFF.

The chain links TRBV5-1 to TRBJ1-2, with D possibly TRBD1 on 6 matching bases. Germline lookup yields CDR1 SGHRS and CDR2 YFSETQ. CDR3 size: 13 residues. Deletions cut 1 base from V and 6 bases from J, with 10 bases between. CDR3 in amino acids: CASSLYAGDGYTF. CDR3 nucleotides: TGCGCCAGCAGCTTGTACGCAGGGGATGGCTACACCTTC.

A remark on this clone: The sample has other DNA sequences that encode this CDR3 too. This chain uses TRBV18 with TRBJ2-7, with TRBD1 matching over 11 bases. The CDR3 sequence is 15 residues long. J lost 0 bases, V lost 3 bases, and 1 base had no gene match. CDR1 is KGHSH and CDR2 is LQKENI in the germline V gene. The CDR3 DNA sequence: TGTGCCAGCTCACCCGGGACAGGGGGCTCCTACGAGCAGTACTTC. Translated, it gives CASSPGTGGSYEQYF.

V gene TRBV4-1 combines with J gene TRBJ2-7, with D perhaps TRBD1 (5 bases). With 0 bases removed from V and 3 bases from J, the gap between germline ends came to 15 bases. This CDR3 is 16 amino acids long. CDR1 and CDR2 from the germline V gene are MGHRA and YSYEKL. This CDR3 is CASSQDLMQGHYEQYF. CDR3 DNA sequence: TGCGCCAGCAGCCAAGATCTTATGCAGGGTCACTACGAGCAGTACTTC.